These 27 T cell receptor beta chains originate from one sample sequenced in a study of blood T cell repertoires in COVID-19. Data came from immunoSEQ multiplex PCR; TCRdb stores just in-frame clones and leaves some out. The repertoire has 55,000 to 80,000 clones, 83% of them found once; the top ten carry roughly 6.3%. Sequenced material: peripheral blood. All receptors come from a human donor in a cohort sampled during active COVID-19.

The chain is built from TRBV15 and TRBJ1-6; D possibly corresponds to TRBD1 (5 bases). V lost 2 bases, J lost 7 bases, and 12 bases lay in between. Germline V CDR1 and CDR2: LNHNV, YYDKDF (reference sequence). The CDR3 loop spans 15 amino acids. In nucleotides, the CDR3 is TGTGCCACCAGCAGAATACAGGTGAAAAATTCACCCCTCCACTTT. It specifies CATSRIQVKNSPLHF.

J is TRBJ2-7 and V is TRBV5-1, with 11 positions matching TRBD1. The germline gives CDR1 SGHRS, CDR2 YFSETQ. The V and J ends lost 6 bases and 8 bases, in that order; junction bases with no gene match: 7. The CDR3 is made up of 13 amino acids. The CDR3 here is CASMGTGGEKQYF. CDR3 nucleotides: TGCGCCAGCATGGGGACAGGGGGAGAGAAGCAGTACTTC.

This clone showed up just once. This chain uses TRBV7-8 with TRBJ2-3; 11 bases match TRBD2. The germline CDR1 and CDR2 sequences are SGHVS and FQNEAQ. With V trimmed by 5 bases and J by 0 bases, 10 bases remained unmatched. The CDR3 loop spans 18 amino acids. CDR3 nucleotides: TGTGCCAGCAGCCGAGGGGCTAGCGGGAGGACCAGCACAGATACGCAGTATTTT. It specifies CASSRGASGRTSTDTQYF.

The rearrangement links TRBV5-1 to TRBJ1-1; 8 nucleotides line up with TRBD1. The CDR3 has 15 amino acids. Germline CDR1 reads SGHRS; CDR2 reads YFSETQ. The V gene end was trimmed by 0 bases and the J gene end by 5 bases; junction bases not matched to a gene: 6. CDR3 region: CASSLGQGIDTEAFF. DNA for the CDR3: TGCGCCAGCAGCTTGGGACAGGGGATTGATACTGAAGCTTTCTTT.

This clone turned up a few times. This chain connects TRBV10-3 to TRBJ2-3, with a possible D match to TRBD2 (7 bases). Trimming shortened V by 6 bases and J by 2 bases, and 15 bases separated the two germline ends. The CDR3 runs to 15 residues. Per the germline V gene, CDR1 is ENHRY and CDR2 is SYGVKD. CDR3 region: CAIRGAGADTDTQYF. The CDR3 DNA reads as TGTGCCATCAGAGGGGCGGGGGCCGACACAGATACGCAGTATTTT.

The chain uses TRBV27 and TRBJ1-4; D call uncertain. The ends were cut back, 5 bases at V and 8 bases at J, with 15 bases in the middle. In germline, CDR1 is MNHEY, CDR2 SMNVEV (reference sequence). The CDR3 is 14 residues long. The CDR3 spells CASSPPLGDEKLFF. The CDR3 coding sequence is TGTGCCAGCAGTCCCCCCTTGGGCGACGAAAAACTGTTTTTT.

The chain carries TRBV3-1 (or the pseudogene TRBV3-2) and TRBJ1-2, with 7 bases identical to TRBD1. Germline V lookup: CDR1 LGHDT, CDR2 YNNKEL (reference sequence). Trimming cost V 0 bases and J 6 bases; bases outside gene matches: 10. The CDR3 length is 16 residues. CDR3 sequence (DNA): TGTGCCAGCAGCCAAGATCGAATAGGGGGCTCTGATGGCTACACCTTC. It specifies CASSQDRIGGSDGYTF.

The chain couples TRBV6-1 to TRBJ2-5; the D gene is possibly TRBD1 (6 bases). The CDR3 is 14 amino acids. CDR1 is MNHNS and CDR2 is SASEGT in the germline V gene. V was clipped by 1 base and J by 3 bases, with 9 bases between them. The CDR3 DNA is TGTGCCAGCAGTGAAGGGACAGCTAAAGAGACCCAGTACTTC. Protein: CASSEGTAKETQYF.

The rearrangement uses TRBV6-5 and TRBJ1-6; a weak D match, TRBD1 (6 bases). Germline V gene sequence: CDR1 MNHEY, CDR2 SVGAGI. This CDR3 region has 13 residues. The V and J ends lost 4 bases and 8 bases respectively, with 9 bases between them. As DNA, the CDR3 is TGTGCCAGCAGTTCGCAGGGGCATTCACCCCTCCACTTT. The encoded protein is CASSSQGHSPLHF.

V is TRBV10-3 and J is TRBJ2-6; D ambiguous. CDR3 length: 14 residues. V was trimmed by 3 bases and J by 0 bases, leaving 3 bases between them. The germline CDR1 and CDR2 sequences are ENHRY and SYGVKD. The CDR3 here is CAISDSSGANVLTF. The DNA for the CDR3 is TGTGCCATCAGTGACTCCTCTGGGGCCAACGTCCTGACTTTC.

The V call is TRBV5-1, the J call TRBJ1-6; no definite D call. This CDR3 has 17 residues. Germline V lookup: CDR1 SGHRS, CDR2 YFSETQ. Trimming shortened V by 3 bases and J by 1 base, and 14 bases separated the two germline ends. The CDR3 DNA is TGCGCCAGCAGCTCCTCGGGAGGGAGATCCTATAATTCACCCCTCCACTTT. This encodes CASSSSGGRSYNSPLHF.

V is TRBV5-5 and J is TRBJ2-7; 8 bases are a match to TRBD2. CDR1 SGHKS and CDR2 YYEKEE come from the germline V gene (reference sequence). Losses at the gene ends were 4 bases for V and 0 bases for J; bases not matched to a gene: 9. The CDR3 consists of 16 residues. The CDR3 is CASSLGGGPSSYEQYF. CDR3 sequence (DNA): TGTGCCAGCAGCCTCGGCGGGGGGCCTAGCTCCTACGAGCAGTACTTC.

This clone was found once. The chain combines TRBV19 with TRBJ1-6, with D possibly being TRBD1 (6 bases). The CDR3 has 14 amino acids. In germline, CDR1 is LNHDA, CDR2 SQIVND (reference sequence). V was cut by 8 bases and J by 7 bases, with 15 bases left in between. CDR3 sequence (DNA): TGTGCCAGTGGACAGACAAACGGGAATTCACCCCTCCACTTT. This codes for CASGQTNGNSPLHF.

The chain links TRBV3-1 (or the pseudogene TRBV3-2) to TRBJ1-2; D perhaps matches TRBD1 (5 bases). Looked up from germline, CDR1 is LGHDT and CDR2 is YNNKEL (reference sequence). V gave up 4 bases and J gave up 1 base, with 13 bases separating them. This CDR3 is built from 15 residues. The CDR3 DNA sequence: TGTGCCAGCAGCCCCTGGGGGGGGGATAACTATGGCTACACCTTC. Translation gives CASSPWGGDNYGYTF.

The gene calls are TRBV5-4 and TRBJ2-1, with D maybe TRBD2 (5 bases). The germline CDR1 and CDR2 sequences are SGHNT and YYREEE (reference sequence). CDR3 length: 14 amino acids. Trimming pared 4 bases from V and 0 bases from J, leaving 8 bases between. In nucleotides, the CDR3 is TGTGCCAGCAGCCAAACTAGCTCCTACAATGAGCAGTTCTTC. Its translation is CASSQTSSYNEQFF.

The chain recombines TRBV19 with TRBJ2-3; D gene unclear. Germline V gene data show CDR1 as LNHDA and CDR2 as SQIVND (reference sequence). This CDR3 is 11 amino acids long. V lost 7 bases and J 6 bases, leaving 8 bases between the germline ends. The CDR3: CASTSRDTQYF. CDR3 sequence (DNA): TGTGCCAGTACTTCGAGGGATACGCAGTATTTT. The whole variable domain, remainder taken from reference TRBV19 and TRBJ2-3, is DGGITQSPKYLFRKEGQNVTLSCEQNLNHDAMYWYRQDPGQGLRLIYYSQIVNDFQKGDIAEGYSVSREKKESFPLTVTSAQKNPTAFYLCASTSRDTQYFGPGTRLTVL.

This sequence joins TRBV5-5 and TRBJ2-1; 8 bases are shared with TRBD2. The CDR3 contains 16 residues. Per germline, CDR1 SGHKS and CDR2 YYEKEE (reference sequence). Losses at the gene ends were 0 bases for V and 5 bases for J; bases not matched to a gene: 7. The CDR3 DNA reads TGTGCCAGCAGCTTGGAGGGGACTAGGGTACACAATGAGCAGTTCTTC. As protein: CASSLEGTRVHNEQFF.

This clone was found once. The chain couples TRBV19 to TRBJ2-6, with 12 bases fitting TRBD1. Trimming at V came to 5 bases and at J to 3 bases, leaving 11 bases not matched to a gene. The length of the CDR3 is 19 residues. Germline assignment: CDR1 LNHDA and CDR2 SQIVND (reference sequence). The CDR3 reads CASSVTGQGAKRGANVLTF. In nucleotides, the CDR3 is TGTGCCAGTAGTGTTACGGGACAGGGGGCGAAACGTGGGGCCAACGTCCTGACTTTC.

The gene calls are TRBV30 and TRBJ1-5; unclear D gene. Germline CDR1 reads GTSNPN; CDR2 reads SVGIG (reference sequence). Trimming took off 2 bases at V and 10 bases at J, with 12 bases between the two ends. There are 12 residues in the CDR3. CDR3 region: CAWSYARTPQHF. The CDR3 DNA follows: TGTGCCTGGAGTTACGCTCGGACTCCCCAGCATTTT.

The rearrangement uses TRBV4-2 and TRBJ1-1, with D perhaps matching TRBD1 (5 bases). Germline loops: CDR1 LGHNA, CDR2 YNFKEQ. Trimming took 1 base from V and 4 from J, leaving 19 bases between them. The CDR3 has 17 residues. The CDR3 sequence: CASSQVRQTQVTTEAFF. The CDR3 nucleotides are TGTGCCAGCAGCCAAGTTCGACAGACTCAGGTCACCACTGAAGCTTTCTTT.

This sequence joins TRBV18 and TRBJ2-5, with TRBD2 as a possible D gene (6 bases). The CDR3 runs 17 residues. V was clipped by 1 base and J by 1 base, with 16 bases between them. CDR1 KGHSH and CDR2 LQKENI come from the germline V gene. CDR3 bases: TGTGCCAGCTCACCACAACAGCGACTAGTGTCCCAAGAGACCCAGTACTTC. Its protein is CASSPQQRLVSQETQYF.

This rearrangement joins TRBV27 to TRBJ2-2, with a weak D call TRBD2 (5 bases). Germline CDR1 MNHEY, CDR2 SMNVEV (reference sequence). The germline V and J ends were trimmed by 4 bases and 4 bases, with 13 bases remaining between them. The CDR3 spans 15 residues. The CDR3 protein is CASSSIGIRTGELFF. DNA for the CDR3: TGTGCCAGCAGTTCCATCGGGATACGCACCGGGGAGCTGTTTTTT.

This chain joins TRBV5-1 and TRBJ2-6; 11 nucleotides line up with TRBD1. V lost 0 bases to trimming and J lost 19 bases; unmatched junction nucleotides: 3. The CDR3 loop spans 12 amino acids. Germline V gene sequence: CDR1 SGHRS, CDR2 YFSETQ. The CDR3 sequence: CASSLGGTGGTF. Written as DNA, the CDR3 is TGCGCCAGCAGCTTGGGAGGGACAGGGGGAACTTTC.

The chain recombines TRBV3-1 (or the pseudogene TRBV3-2) with TRBJ1-3; tentatively, D is TRBD1 (5 bases). The CDR3 has 15 residues. V lost 6 bases and J 0 bases, leaving 12 bases between the germline ends. Germline V gene lookup returns CDR1 LGHDT and CDR2 YNNKEL (reference sequence). CDR3 nucleotides: TGTGCCAGCAGGGCAGCGGGACCCTCTGGAAACACCATATATTTT. Translating it yields CASRAAGPSGNTIYF.

The J gene is TRBJ2-5, the V gene TRBV19; 7 bases map to TRBD2. Trimming took 0 bases from V and 9 from J; bases not matched to a gene: 13. Germline V gene data show CDR1 as LNHDA and CDR2 as SQIVND (reference sequence). The CDR3 covers 16 residues. CDR3: CASSIEFRLSGTAQYF. For the CDR3, the DNA is TGTGCCAGTAGTATAGAATTCAGACTCAGCGGGACGGCCCAGTACTTC.

The chain couples TRBV6-1 to TRBJ2-5; 7 bases are a match to TRBD1. Germline trimming cut 2 bases from V and 1 base from J; bases unmatched to any gene: 7. Germline-derived CDR1 and CDR2 are MNHNS and SASEGT. CDR3 length: 16 amino acids. In DNA form, the CDR3 reads TGTGCCAGCAGTGAAAGTTTGGGACAGTTCCAAGAGACCCAGTACTTC. As protein: CASSESLGQFQETQYF.

This rearrangement joins TRBV14 to TRBJ1-2, with a possible D match to TRBD1 (6 bases). CDR1 is SGHDN and CDR2 is FVKESK in the germline V gene. With 0 bases removed from V and 1 base from J, the gap between germline ends came to 15 bases. This CDR3 is built from 17 residues. CDR3 region: CASSQDPGRGFNYGYTF. The CDR3 nucleotides read TGTGCCAGCAGCCAAGATCCGGGTAGGGGGTTTAACTATGGCTACACCTTC. The full variable domain, completed using reference TRBV14 and TRBJ1-2, is EAGVTQFPSHSVIEKGQTVTLRCDPISGHDNLYWYRRVMGKEIKFLLHFVKESKQDESGMPNNRFLAERTGGTYSTLKVQPAELEDSGVYFCASSQDPGRGFNYGYTFGSGTRLTVV.